Listed below are T cell receptor beta chains from one sample, sequenced in a study of T-cell reconstitution after alpha-beta-depleted transplantation in children. TCRdb reprocessed the PCR reads with MiXCR, giving one entry per CDR3 protein. Counted here are about 640,000 distinct CDR3 sequences, over 15% occurring once; the ten biggest clones make up about 1.1%. This specimen consisted of PBMCs from the stem cell graft donor, obtained from the stem cell graft. Receptors were obtained from a human donor who donated a stem cell graft to a child with acute myeloid leukemia. Both conserved end residues are part of each CDR3. Each record gives: D gene, V gene, J gene, clone size, CDR3 DNA, CDR3 protein. D genes are given only for firm matches. Not all rows give a size; the values are once, few, many and, for expanded clones, a class.

-	TRBV11-3	TRBJ2-3	-	TGTGCCAGCAGCCGTCAGGGGGGGCCCTTGGATACGCAGTATTTT	CASSRQGGPLDTQYF
TRBD2	TRBV30	TRBJ2-1	many	TGTGCCTGGAGTGCTAGCGGGTTTGGAGATGAGCAGTTCTTC	CAWSASGFGDEQFF
-	TRBV25-1	TRBJ2-1	-	TGTGCCAGCAGTGATAAGGCAATCAAGTTCTTC	CASSDKAIKFF
-	TRBV29-1	TRBJ2-1	many	TGCAGCTCGACGGGTCTCAATGAGCAGTTCTTC	CSSTGLNEQFF
TRBD1	TRBV19	TRBJ2-7	-	TGTGCCAGTAGTATGACAGGGGAGCAGTACGAGCAGTACTTC	CASSMTGEQYEQYF
-	TRBV27	TRBJ2-7	-	TGTGCCAGCAGTTTATCGGGGCAGACATCCTACGAGCAGTACTTC	CASSLSGQTSYEQYF
TRBD1	TRBV30	TRBJ2-1	-	TGTGCCTTAACAGGGGAGAGGGCCCAGGGTTCCTACAATGAGCAGTTCTTC	CALTGERAQGSYNEQFF
TRBD1	TRBV7-8	TRBJ1-5	many	TGTGCCAGCAGCTTGACAGGGGTCCTAGCCCTCAATCAGCCCCAGCATTTT	CASSLTGVLALNQPQHF
-	TRBV9	TRBJ2-7	-	TGTGCCAGCAGCGGGGGGCCAAATTACGAGCAGTACTTC	CASSGGPNYEQYF
-	TRBV9	TRBJ2-7	-	TGTGCCAGCAGCCCGCTAGGCAACTCCAACTACGAGCAGTACTTC	CASSPLGNSNYEQYF
TRBD2	TRBV6-1	TRBJ2-5	few	TGTGCCAGCGGCCCCCTGGGGGGGGGTTTCGAGACCCAGTACTTC	CASGPLGGGFETQYF
-	TRBV7-8	TRBJ2-3	few	TGTGCCAGCAGCTACCAGGGGGGGCGAACAGATACGCAGTATTTT	CASSYQGGRTDTQYF
TRBD1	TRBV5-5	TRBJ2-3	many	TGTGCCAGCAGCTTCGGACAGGGACGCACAGATACGCAGTATTTT	CASSFGQGRTDTQYF
-	TRBV12-3/TRBV12-4	TRBJ2-3	many	TGTGCCAGCAGTTCAGCCGGATCGACCGGCACAGATACGCAGTATTTT	CASSSAGSTGTDTQYF
-	TRBV7-2	TRBJ1-1	few	TGTGCCAGCAGCTACTCCCCAGGGGATTTGAACACTGAAGCTTTCTTT	CASSYSPGDLNTEAFF
TRBD1	TRBV20-1	TRBJ2-5	many	TGCAGTGCCCGCATCGGACAGGGGAAAGAGACCCAGTACTTC	CSARIGQGKETQYF
-	TRBV20-1	TRBJ1-1	many	TGCAGTGCTTCCTCCGCAGGGCGGAACACTGAAGCTTTCTTT	CSASSAGRNTEAFF
-	TRBV29-1	TRBJ2-5	many	TGCAGCGTACCGGTCACCTTCGGAGAGACCCAGTACTTC	CSVPVTFGETQYF
TRBD1	TRBV29-1	TRBJ1-1	many	TGCAGCGTAATCTGGACAGGGGGCAACACTGAAGCTTTCTTT	CSVIWTGGNTEAFF
-	TRBV15	TRBJ2-3	many	TGTGCCACCAGCAGAGGGGGGGTAACAGATACGCAGTATTTT	CATSRGGVTDTQYF
-	TRBV20-1	TRBJ2-7	-	TGCAGTGCTAGACGGAGTGTATTCGGCGAGCAGTACTTC	CSARRSVFGEQYF
-	TRBV9	TRBJ2-5	few	TGTGCCAGCAGCGCCCCGGGCGGCGAGACCCAGTACTTC	CASSAPGGETQYF
-	TRBV29-1	TRBJ1-5	-	TGCAGCGTCGGGTACAATCAGCCCCAGCATTTT	CSVGYNQPQHF
-	TRBV6-5	TRBJ2-7	-	TGTGCCAGCAGTTACGGGGAGGGGACAGATGAGCAGTACTTC	CASSYGEGTDEQYF
TRBD1	TRBV20-1	TRBJ1-1	few	TGCAGTGCTGCCAGGGGGGACAGGGTTATCGGCACTGAAGCTTTCTTT	CSAARGDRVIGTEAFF
-	TRBV7-6	TRBJ2-3	-	TGTGCCAGCAGCGCAGATCAGGGGCGAGGAGATACGCAGTATTTT	CASSADQGRGDTQYF
TRBD1	TRBV5-4	TRBJ2-5	many	TGTGCCAGCAGCTTCAGGGACAGGGAAGAGACCCAGTACTTC	CASSFRDREETQYF
-	TRBV6-2/TRBV6-3	TRBJ1-2	few	TGTGCCAGCAGTGCCTTTACAGGGTATGGCTACACCTTC	CASSAFTGYGYTF
TRBD1	TRBV29-1	TRBJ2-2	many	TGCAGCGTTGAAGATCCCGGGACAGCCGGGGAGCTGTTTTTT	CSVEDPGTAGELFF
-	TRBV29-1	TRBJ2-7	many	TGCAGCGTTGGCGACTCCTCCTACGAGCAGTACTTC	CSVGDSSYEQYF
TRBD1	TRBV7-9	TRBJ2-5	few	TGTGCCAGCAGCACCGAACAGGGGGCATGGGAGACCCAGTACTTC	CASSTEQGAWETQYF
TRBD1	TRBV5-1	TRBJ2-5	-	TGCGCCAGCAGCTTGCTACAGGGGGCCCAAGAGACCCAGTACTTC	CASSLLQGAQETQYF
-	TRBV7-9	TRBJ2-3	-	TGTGCCAGCAGCTTCAAGGGTGGCGGAGATACGCAGTATTTT	CASSFKGGGDTQYF
-	TRBV29-1	TRBJ1-1	-	TGCAGCGTTGTCCTCCGGGACACTGAAGCTTTCTTT	CSVVLRDTEAFF
-	TRBV20-1	TRBJ1-3	many	TGCAGTGCTAAACAGGAGAGCTCTGGAAACACCATATATTTT	CSAKQESSGNTIYF
TRBD1	TRBV29-1	TRBJ2-1	many	TGCAGCGTTCAAACCGGACAGGGTATGAATGAGCAGTTCTTC	CSVQTGQGMNEQFF
TRBD2	TRBV18	TRBJ2-5	-	TGTGCCAGCTCACCTTTAGGAAGTAGCGGGGGAAAAGAGACCCAGTACTTC	CASSPLGSSGGKETQYF
-	TRBV28	TRBJ1-1	-	TGTGCCAGCAGTCCAGGGGACCGGATGAACACTGAAGCTTTCTTT	CASSPGDRMNTEAFF
-	TRBV12-3/TRBV12-4	TRBJ1-3	-	TGTGCCATAAACTGGCCCCGGCCACTGAACACCATATATTTT	CAINWPRPLNTIYF
TRBD1	TRBV25-1	TRBJ1-5	many	TGTGCCAGCAGTGGCGGACAGGGTCCGTATAGCAATCAGCCCCAGCATTTT	CASSGGQGPYSNQPQHF
-	TRBV12-3/TRBV12-4	TRBJ1-6	few	TGTGCCAGCAGTTCTACCGGGAGCAATTCACCCCTCCACTTT	CASSSTGSNSPLHF
TRBD1	TRBV6-1	TRBJ1-1	many	TGTGCCAGCAGACGCGGACAGGCGAACACTGAAGCTTTCTTT	CASRRGQANTEAFF
-	TRBV6-6	TRBJ2-7	many	TGTGCCAGCGGGCAGGCTCACTACGAGCAGTACTTC	CASGQAHYEQYF
-	TRBV20-1	TRBJ1-1	few	TGCAGTGCGCTGGGGGGGCAGGCGGGCCCGAACACTGAAGCTTTCTTT	CSALGGQAGPNTEAFF
-	TRBV6-5	TRBJ2-5	few	TGTGCCAGCAGTTACGGGCTTAGCCAAGAGACCCAGTACTTC	CASSYGLSQETQYF
-	TRBV12-3/TRBV12-4	TRBJ1-1	-	TGTGCCAGCTTGGAGGGAAACACTGAAGCTTTCTTT	CASLEGNTEAFF
-	TRBV6-5	TRBJ1-3	few	TGTGCCAGCAGTTACGGGGGACAAGGAGCTAGAAACACCATATATTTT	CASSYGGQGARNTIYF
TRBD2	TRBV4-2	TRBJ2-5	few	TGTGCCAGCAGCCATCACGGGACTAGCGGGGAAGAGACCCAGTACTTC	CASSHHGTSGEETQYF
-	TRBV3-1	TRBJ1-1	-	TGTGCCAGCACCCTAGGTGACACTGAAGCTTTCTTT	CASTLGDTEAFF
TRBD2	TRBV20-1	TRBJ2-3	-	TGCAGTGCTCGCGGGACTAGCGGGGGGGCCGTGAACACAGATACGCAGTATTTT	CSARGTSGGAVNTDTQYF
-	TRBV20-1	TRBJ2-3	many	TGCAGTGCTCCCCCACCTTTATGGGTGGTGTTAGACACAGATACGCAGTATTTT	CSAPPPLWVVLDTDTQYF
TRBD2	TRBV29-1	TRBJ2-2	many	TGCAGCGGGGCCGGGACTACTAACACCGGGGAGCTGTTTTTT	CSGAGTTNTGELFF
-	TRBV29-1	TRBJ2-2	many	TGCAGCGCTGGGACACCGAACACCGGGGAGCTGTTTTTT	CSAGTPNTGELFF
-	TRBV10-3	TRBJ2-6	many	TGTGCCATCAGTGACGCCGACTACTCCGGGGCCAACGTCCTGACTTTC	CAISDADYSGANVLTF
TRBD1	TRBV5-1	TRBJ1-5	few	TGCGCCAGCAGCATCCAGGGGGAACAGCCCCAGCATTTT	CASSIQGEQPQHF